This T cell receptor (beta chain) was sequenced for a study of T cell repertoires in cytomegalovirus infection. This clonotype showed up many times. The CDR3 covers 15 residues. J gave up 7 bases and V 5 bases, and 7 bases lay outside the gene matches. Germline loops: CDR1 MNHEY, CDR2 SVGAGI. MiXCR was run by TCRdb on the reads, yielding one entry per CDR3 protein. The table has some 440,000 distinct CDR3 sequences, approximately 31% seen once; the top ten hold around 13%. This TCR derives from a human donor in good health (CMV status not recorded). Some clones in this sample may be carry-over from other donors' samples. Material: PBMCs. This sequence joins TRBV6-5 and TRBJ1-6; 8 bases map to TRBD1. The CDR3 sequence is CASSRLGQGNSPLHF. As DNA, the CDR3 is TGTGCCAGCAGTCGTCTTGGACAGGGCAATTCACCCCTCCACTTT.